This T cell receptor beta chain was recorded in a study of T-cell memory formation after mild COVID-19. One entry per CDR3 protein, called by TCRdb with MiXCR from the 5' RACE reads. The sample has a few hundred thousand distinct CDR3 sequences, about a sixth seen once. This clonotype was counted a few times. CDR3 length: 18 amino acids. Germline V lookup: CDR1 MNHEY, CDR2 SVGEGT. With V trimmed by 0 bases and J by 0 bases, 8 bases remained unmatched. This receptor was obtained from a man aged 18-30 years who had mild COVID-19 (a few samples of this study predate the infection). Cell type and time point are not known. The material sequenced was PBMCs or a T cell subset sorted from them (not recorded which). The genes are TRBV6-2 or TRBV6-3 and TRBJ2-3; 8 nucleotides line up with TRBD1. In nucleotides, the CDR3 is TGTGCCAGCAGTTACTCGCCGACGGACAGGGAAAGCACAGATACGCAGTATTTT. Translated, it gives CASSYSPTDRESTDTQYF.